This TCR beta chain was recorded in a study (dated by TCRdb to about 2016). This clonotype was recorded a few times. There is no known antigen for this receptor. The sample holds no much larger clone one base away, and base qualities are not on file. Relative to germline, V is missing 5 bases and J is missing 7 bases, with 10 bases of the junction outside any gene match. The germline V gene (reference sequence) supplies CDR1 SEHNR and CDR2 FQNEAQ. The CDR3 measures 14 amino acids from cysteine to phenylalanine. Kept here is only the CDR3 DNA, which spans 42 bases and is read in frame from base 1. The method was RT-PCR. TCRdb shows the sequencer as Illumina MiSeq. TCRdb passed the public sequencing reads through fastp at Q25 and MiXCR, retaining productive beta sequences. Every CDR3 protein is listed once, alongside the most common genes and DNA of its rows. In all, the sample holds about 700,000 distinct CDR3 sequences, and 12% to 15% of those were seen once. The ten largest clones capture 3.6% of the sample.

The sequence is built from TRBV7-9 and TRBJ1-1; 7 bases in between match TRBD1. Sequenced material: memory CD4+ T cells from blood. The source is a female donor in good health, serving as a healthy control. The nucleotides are TGTGCCAGCAGCGAACTGAGCAGGGGGGATGAAGCTTTCTTT. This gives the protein CASSELSRGDEAFF.